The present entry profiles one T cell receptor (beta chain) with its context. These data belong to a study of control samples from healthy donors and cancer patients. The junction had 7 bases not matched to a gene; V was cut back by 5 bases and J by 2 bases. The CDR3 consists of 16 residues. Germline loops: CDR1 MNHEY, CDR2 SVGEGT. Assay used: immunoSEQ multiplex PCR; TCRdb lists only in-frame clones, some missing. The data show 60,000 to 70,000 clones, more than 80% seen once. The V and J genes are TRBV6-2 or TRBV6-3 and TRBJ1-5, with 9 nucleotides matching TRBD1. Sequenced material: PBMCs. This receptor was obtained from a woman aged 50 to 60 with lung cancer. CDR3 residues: CASSRMTGGGNQPQHF. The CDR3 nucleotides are TGTGCCAGCAGTCGAATGACAGGGGGAGGCAATCAGCCCCAGCATTTT.